The next 27 T cell receptor beta chains were all read from a single sample in a study of blood T cell repertoires in COVID-19. TCRdb's table, derived via immunoSEQ multiplex PCR, lists solely in-frame clones and lacks some. The sample has some 220,000 clones; 65% to 90% are singletons. The sample was peripheral blood. The receptor set was obtained from a woman aged 70 to 79 with COVID-19, enrolled during active disease.

This chain connects TRBV29-1 to TRBJ1-2; 7 positions agree with TRBD1. The V gene end was trimmed by 7 bases and the J gene end by 5 bases; junction bases not matched to a gene: 7. Germline V lookup: CDR1 SQVTM, CDR2 ANQGSEA. This CDR3 spans 12 amino acids. CDR3 sequence: CSATQGRYGYTF. In DNA, the CDR3 is TGCAGCGCCACACAGGGGAGGTATGGCTACACCTTC.

In this sample, this clone turned up once. The chain recombines TRBV19 with TRBJ2-3; 8 bases are shared with TRBD1. The CDR3 runs to 15 residues. Losses at the gene ends were 7 bases for V and 2 bases for J; bases not matched to a gene: 8. CDR1 is LNHDA and CDR2 is SQIVND in the germline V gene (reference sequence). In nucleotides, the CDR3 is TGTGCCAGTATGTGGGGGACAGGCCCCACAGATACGCAGTATTTT. Translation: CASMWGTGPTDTQYF.

In its sample, this clone was seen once. This sequence joins TRBV27 and TRBJ2-1, with TRBD2 as a possible D gene (5 bases). Trimming took off 5 bases at V and 2 bases at J, with 16 bases between the two ends. Germline V gene data show CDR1 as MNHEY and CDR2 as SMNVEV (reference sequence). This CDR3 spans 16 amino acids. The CDR3 reads CASSLIYRGAYNEQFF. As DNA, the CDR3 is TGTGCCAGCAGTCTCATATATCGGGGTGCCTACAATGAGCAGTTCTTC.

The rearrangement links TRBV19 to TRBJ2-3, with 7 bases that match TRBD2. Germline-derived CDR1 and CDR2 are LNHDA and SQIVND (reference sequence). The V gene end was trimmed by 3 bases and the J gene end by 4 bases; junction bases not matched to a gene: 4. This CDR3 contains 14 residues. The CDR3 spells CASSISRGADTQYF. The CDR3 nucleotides read TGTGCCAGTAGTATTAGTCGGGGGGCAGATACGCAGTATTTT.

This clone was seen only a few times. This sequence joins TRBV18 and TRBJ2-1; tentative D call: TRBD2 (5 bases). V was clipped by 6 bases and J by 3 bases, with 12 bases between them. CDR1 is KGHSH and CDR2 is LQKENI in the germline V gene. CDR3 length: 14 residues. CDR3 in amino acids: CASSLSGDYNEQFF. The CDR3 DNA is TGTGCCAGCTCGCTGAGCGGAGACTACAATGAGCAGTTCTTC.

CDR3: CASSLGQIHTDTQYF. CDR3 nucleotide sequence: TGTGCCAGCAGCTTGGGGCAGATTCACACAGATACGCAGTATTTT. The rearrangement uses TRBV11-3 and TRBJ2-3; D possibly corresponds to TRBD1 (5 bases). Germline CDR1 and CDR2: SGHNT and YENEEA. The CDR3 consists of 15 residues. V lost 3 bases to trimming and J lost 2 bases, with 12 bases between them.

V usage is TRBV27 and J usage is TRBJ1-1; D gene uncertain. V lost 2 bases and J 0 bases, leaving 7 bases between the germline ends. The CDR3 contains 14 residues. In germline, CDR1 is MNHEY, CDR2 SMNVEV (reference sequence). The CDR3 nucleotides are TGTGCCAGCAGTTTACGGGATCTGAACACTGAAGCTTTCTTT. It encodes CASSLRDLNTEAFF.

This clone was recorded only once. V gene TRBV6-5 combines with J gene TRBJ1-2, with D unresolved. V shed 6 bases and J shed 4 bases, with 6 bases lying between them. CDR3 length: 11 amino acids. Germline loops: CDR1 MNHEY, CDR2 SVGAGI. In DNA, the CDR3 is TGTGCCAGCAGCGCCAGCTATGGCTACACCTTC. It yields the protein CASSASYGYTF.

The CDR3 bases are TGTGCCAGCAGTCAGGTCTATTGGGATCAGCCCCAGCATTTT. Translating gives CASSQVYWDQPQHF. The chain employs TRBV6-5 and TRBJ1-5; D not certain. The CDR3 sequence is 14 residues long. Trimming stripped 5 bases from V and 5 bases from J, with 13 bases between. Germline V lookup: CDR1 MNHEY, CDR2 SVGAGI.

The chain uses TRBV19 and TRBJ2-3; weak D call: TRBD2 (5 bases). CDR3 length: 15 amino acids. Germline V lookup: CDR1 LNHDA, CDR2 SQIVND (reference sequence). Trimming removed 4 bases from V and 2 bases from J, with 13 bases in between. The CDR3: CASSTRLADTDTQYF. Here the CDR3 DNA reads TGTGCCAGTAGTACGCGCCTAGCAGACACAGATACGCAGTATTTT.

In this sample, this clone turned up many times. J is TRBJ2-7 and V is TRBV5-1; 7 bases agree with TRBD1. The germline gives CDR1 SGHRS, CDR2 YFSETQ. With V trimmed by 6 bases and J by 2 bases, 11 bases remained unmatched. The CDR3 length is 15 residues. CDR3 in amino acids: CASNTGQYSPYEQYF. The CDR3 DNA sequence: TGCGCCAGCAACACGGGACAGTACTCCCCCTACGAGCAGTACTTC.

The genes are TRBV29-1 and TRBJ2-5; a weak D match, TRBD2 (5 bases). The V gene lost 3 bases and the J gene lost 5 bases, with 13 bases spanning the gap. Germline V gene data show CDR1 as SQVTM and CDR2 as ANQGSEA. The CDR3 sequence is 13 residues long. The CDR3 region is CSVEAGVRETQYF. In DNA form, the CDR3 reads TGCAGCGTTGAGGCCGGGGTGAGGGAGACCCAGTACTTC.

A few counts support this clone. The rearrangement links TRBV6-4 to TRBJ2-2, with 7 bases that match TRBD2. The V segment lost 4 bases and the J segment 7 bases; nucleotides outside the gene matches: 15. This CDR3 comprises 17 residues. The germline V gene has CDR1 MRHNA and CDR2 SNTAGT. The CDR3 reads CASSALFIGGSIGELFF. The CDR3 DNA reads TGTGCCAGCAGTGCCCTGTTCATCGGCGGGAGTATCGGGGAGCTGTTTTTT.

This clone has a handful of counts. CDR3 sequence reads: CASSESGSGQPQHF. The CDR3 nucleotides read TGTGCCAGCAGTGAATCGGGATCGGGGCAGCCCCAGCATTTT. The chain joins TRBV6-4 to TRBJ1-5; no reliable D call. Germline loops: CDR1 MRHNA, CDR2 SNTAGT. The CDR3 length is 14 residues. V was shortened by 3 bases and J by 7 bases, with 13 bases between the two germline ends.

The V call is TRBV6-2 or TRBV6-3, the J call TRBJ1-6; TRBD1 matches 8 bases. The CDR3 contains 15 residues. Germline-derived CDR1 and CDR2 are MNHEY and SVGEGT. The V segment lost 6 bases and the J segment 8 bases; nucleotides outside the gene matches: 9. The CDR3 DNA follows: TGTGCCAGCAGCAGTATCGGGACAGGTTATTCACCCCTCCACTTT. Translated, it gives CASSSIGTGYSPLHF.

The gene calls are TRBV6-1 and TRBJ2-7; TRBD1 matches 10 bases. The CDR3 contains 16 residues. The J segment lost 6 bases and the V segment lost 2 bases, leaving 10 bases of the junction unmatched. The germline gives CDR1 MNHNS, CDR2 SASEGT. CDR3 DNA: TGTGCCAGCAGTGAATTCTCGGGACAGGGGCGGGGCGAGCAGTACTTC. It is translated as CASSEFSGQGRGEQYF.

The J gene is TRBJ2-7, the V gene TRBV5-1; perhaps TRBD2 as D (6 bases). CDR1 and CDR2 (germline): SGHRS, YFSETQ. Trimming took 2 bases from V and 2 from J, leaving 8 bases between them. CDR3 length: 13 residues. In DNA, the CDR3 is TGCGCCAGCAGCTTTGCGGGAACCTACGAGCAGTACTTC. It encodes CASSFAGTYEQYF.

The genes are TRBV7-3 and TRBJ2-2; D perhaps matches TRBD2 (6 bases). The germline V gene encodes CDR1 SGHTA and CDR2 FQGTGA. The CDR3 consists of 15 residues. V lost 3 bases, J lost 6 bases, and 14 bases lay in between. The DNA for the CDR3 is TGTGCCAGCAGCTTCCGGGACTCCGGGCCCGGGGAGCTGTTTTTT. Amino acids: CASSFRDSGPGELFF.

This clone has a single count. J is TRBJ2-7 and V is TRBV19, with 7 positions matching TRBD2. Trimming removed 6 bases from V and 3 bases from J; junction bases left unmatched: 11. Germline V gene sequence: CDR1 LNHDA, CDR2 SQIVND (reference sequence). This CDR3 has 15 residues. The CDR3 is CASRKQRDPGYEQYF. CDR3 bases: TGTGCCAGTAGGAAGCAGCGGGACCCTGGCTACGAGCAGTACTTC. The full variable domain, completed using reference TRBV19 and TRBJ2-7, is DGGITQSPKYLFRKEGQNVTLSCEQNLNHDAMYWYRQDPGQGLRLIYYSQIVNDFQKGDIAEGYSVSREKKESFPLTVTSAQKNPTAFYLCASRKQRDPGYEQYFGPGTRLTVT.

This clone was recorded once. At one end the junction does not follow the germline gene, possibly because of a read error. V usage is TRBV30 and J usage is TRBJ1-2; 7 positions agree with TRBD1. The CDR3 has 12 amino acids. Germline CDR1 is GTSNPN and CDR2 is SVGIG (reference sequence). In DNA form, the CDR3 reads TGTGCCTGGAGTTCCATCAGGGGGGAATCCTACTTC. It specifies CAWSSIRGESYF.

This clone was counted a single time. V usage is TRBV18 and J usage is TRBJ1-1; D perhaps matches TRBD1 (6 bases). The CDR3 runs 15 residues. The V gene's germline CDR1 is KGHSH and CDR2 LQKENI. V was clipped by 0 bases and J by 2 bases, with 10 bases between them. This chain's CDR3 is CASSPPRTANTEAFF. CDR3 DNA: TGTGCCAGCTCACCACCCCGGACAGCAAACACTGAAGCTTTCTTT.

This clone was found a few times. The CDR3 loop is CASGGQSGREGYTF. The CDR3 DNA is TGTGCCAGCGGAGGACAGTCTGGAAGGGAGGGCTACACCTTC. The genes are TRBV7-9 and TRBJ1-2, with a tentative D call TRBD1 (6 bases). The CDR3 sequence is 14 residues long. Trimming took 8 bases from V and 8 from J, leaving 21 bases between them. Germline V CDR1 and CDR2: SEHNR, FQNEAQ (reference sequence).

The rearrangement joins TRBV18 to TRBJ2-1; 7 bases are a match to TRBD2. The J segment lost 1 base and the V segment lost 4 bases, leaving 10 bases of the junction unmatched. This CDR3 spans 17 amino acids. CDR1 KGHSH and CDR2 LQKENI come from the germline V gene. The CDR3 DNA reads TGTGCCAGCTCACTTCAACCTCGCGGGAGATCCTACAATGAGCAGTTCTTC. This encodes CASSLQPRGRSYNEQFF.

V and J are TRBV29-1 and TRBJ2-5, with D tentatively TRBD1 (6 bases). The germline gives CDR1 SQVTM, CDR2 ANQGSEA. The germline V and J ends were trimmed by 6 bases and 4 bases, with 15 bases remaining between them. This CDR3 spans 13 amino acids. The CDR3 loop reads CSVQGQGTETQYF. CDR3 nucleotide sequence: TGCAGCGTCCAGGGCCAGGGGACAGAGACCCAGTACTTC.

The sample holds one count of this clone. The chain couples TRBV11-3 to TRBJ1-4; the D gene is possibly TRBD1 (6 bases). CDR3 length: 15 residues. Trimming pared 6 bases from V and 2 bases from J, leaving 13 bases between. From germline, CDR1 is SGHNT and CDR2 YENEEA. The CDR3 region has the DNA TGTGCCAGCAGTAACCAGGGGATCACTAATGAAAAACTGTTTTTT. Translation gives CASSNQGITNEKLFF.

The genes are TRBV7-9 and TRBJ2-7, with TRBD1 matching over 8 bases. Germline CDR1 reads SEHNR; CDR2 reads FQNEAQ (reference sequence). With V trimmed by 5 bases and J by 2 bases, 8 bases remained unmatched. CDR3 length: 15 amino acids. In nucleotides, the CDR3 is TGTGCCAGCAGCGAAAAGACAGGGGCCCCCTACGAGCAGTACTTC. It encodes CASSEKTGAPYEQYF.

V and J are TRBV7-6 and TRBJ1-3; D perhaps matches TRBD1 (5 bases). V was cut by 3 bases and J by 0 bases, with 15 bases left in between. The length of the CDR3 is 17 residues. CDR1 and CDR2 from the germline V gene are SGHVS and FNYEAQ. The CDR3: CASSLGGTGVSGNTIYF. The DNA of the CDR3 is TGTGCCAGCAGCTTGGGGGGGACTGGAGTCTCTGGAAACACCATATATTTT.